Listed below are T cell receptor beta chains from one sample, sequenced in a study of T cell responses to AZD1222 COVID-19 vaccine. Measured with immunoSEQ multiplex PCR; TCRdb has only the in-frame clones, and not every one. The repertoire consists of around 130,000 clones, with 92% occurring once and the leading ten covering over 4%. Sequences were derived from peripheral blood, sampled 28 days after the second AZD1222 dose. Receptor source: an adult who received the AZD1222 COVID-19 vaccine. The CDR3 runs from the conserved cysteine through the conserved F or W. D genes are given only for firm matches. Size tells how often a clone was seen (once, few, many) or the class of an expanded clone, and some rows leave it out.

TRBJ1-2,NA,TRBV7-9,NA,CASSLMYGGEKDGYTF,TGTGCCAGCAGCTTGATGTACGGAGGGGAAAAGGATGGCTACACCTTC
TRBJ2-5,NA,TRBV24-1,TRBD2,CATSDSRGDGETQYF,TGTGCCACCAGTGATTCGCGGGGGGACGGAGAGACCCAGTACTTC
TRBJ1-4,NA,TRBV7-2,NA,CASSFFPGITNEKLFF,TGTGCCAGCAGCTTTTTCCCAGGGATAACTAATGAAAAACTGTTTTTT
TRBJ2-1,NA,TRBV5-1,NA,CASSLGPQVSEQFF,TGCGCCAGCAGCTTGGGGCCCCAGGTGAGTGAGCAGTTCTTC
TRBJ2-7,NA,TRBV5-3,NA,CARSLVPSVADDYEQYF,TGTGCCAGAAGCTTGGTCCCCTCGGTAGCGGACGACTACGAGCAGTACTTC
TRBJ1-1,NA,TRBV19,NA,CASSKPTRTVSNTEAFF,TGTGCCAGTAGTAAGCCTACTAGAACAGTATCGAACACTGAAGCTTTCTTT
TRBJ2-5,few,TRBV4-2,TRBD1,CASSQEGTGTGGETQYF,TGTGCCAGCAGCCAAGAAGGGACCGGGACAGGGGGAGAGACCCAGTACTTC
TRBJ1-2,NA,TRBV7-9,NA,CASSFATATGGYTF,TGTGCCAGCAGCTTTGCTACCGCGACCGGCGGCTACACCTTC
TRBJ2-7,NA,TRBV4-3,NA,CASSQDTRYEQYF,TGCGCCAGCAGCCAAGATACCCGCTACGAGCAGTACTTC
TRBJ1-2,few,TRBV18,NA,CASPGPDTTYGYTF,TGTGCCAGCCCTGGGCCCGACACGACCTATGGCTACACCTTC
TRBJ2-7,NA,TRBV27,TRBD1,CASSRNPGQGAYEQYF,TGTGCCAGCAGCCGGAATCCGGGACAGGGGGCCTACGAGCAGTACTTC
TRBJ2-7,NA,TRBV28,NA,CASSRQYEQYF,TGTGCCAGCAGTCGTCAATACGAGCAGTACTTC
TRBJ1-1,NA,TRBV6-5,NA,CASRGGAGRNTEAFF,TGTGCCAGCAGGGGGGGCGCAGGAAGGAACACTGAAGCTTTCTTT
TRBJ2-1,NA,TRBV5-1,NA,CASSLGQGGLAVQFF,TGCGCCAGCAGCCTGGGACAGGGGGGACTAGCGGTCCAGTTCTTC
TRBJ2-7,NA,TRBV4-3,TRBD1,CASSHVGQGYEQYF,TGCGCCAGCAGCCATGTGGGACAGGGCTACGAGCAGTACTTC
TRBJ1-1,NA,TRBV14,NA,CASSPTMNTEAFF,TGTGCCAGCAGCCCCACGATGAACACTGAAGCTTTCTTT
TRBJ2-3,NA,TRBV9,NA,CASSVATAGNTLSTDTQYF,TGTGCCAGCAGCGTAGCTACGGCGGGTAATACTCTTAGCACAGATACGCAGTATTTT
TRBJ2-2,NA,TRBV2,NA,CASSEPRLNTGELFF,TGTGCCAGCAGTGAGCCCAGACTGAACACCGGGGAGCTGTTTTTT
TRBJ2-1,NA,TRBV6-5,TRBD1,CASSIDRVTYNEQFF,TGTGCCAGCAGCATTGACAGGGTCACCTACAATGAGCAGTTCTTC
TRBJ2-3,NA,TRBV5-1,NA,CASSLQGTPTDTQYF,TGCGCCAGCAGCCTTCAGGGGACCCCCACAGATACGCAGTATTTT
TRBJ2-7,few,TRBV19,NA,CASSIAYSYEQYF,TGTGCCAGTAGTATCGCTTACAGCTACGAGCAGTACTTC
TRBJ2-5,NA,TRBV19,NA,CASSTRRRGEETQYF,TGTGCCAGTAGTACTCGAAGGAGGGGAGAAGAGACCCAGTACTTC
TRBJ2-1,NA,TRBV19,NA,CASSIDREEQFF,TGTGCCAGTAGTATAGATAGGGAGGAGCAGTTCTTC
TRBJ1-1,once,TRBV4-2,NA,CASSLGGQKSPEAFF,TGTGCCAGCAGCCTAGGAGGACAGAAGAGCCCTGAAGCTTTCTTT
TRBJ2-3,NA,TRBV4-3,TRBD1,CASSQDTGVGTDTQYF,TGCGCCAGCAGCCAAGATACAGGGGTTGGGACAGATACGCAGTATTTT
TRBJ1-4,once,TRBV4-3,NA,CASSRILGNEKLFF,TGCGCCAGCAGCCGTATCCTGGGAAATGAAAAACTGTTTTTT
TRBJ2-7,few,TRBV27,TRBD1,CASSWDRNDYEQYF,TGTGCCAGCAGCTGGGACAGGAACGATTACGAGCAGTACTTC
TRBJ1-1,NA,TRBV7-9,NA,CASSLKDRNTEAFF,TGTGCCAGCAGCTTAAAGGACAGGAACACTGAAGCTTTCTTT
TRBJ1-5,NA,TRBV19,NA,CASSFGRLPNQPQHF,TGTGCCAGTAGTTTTGGCAGATTGCCCAATCAGCCCCAGCATTTT
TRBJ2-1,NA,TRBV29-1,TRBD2,CSVERGNEQFF,TGCAGCGTTGAGCGGGGGAATGAGCAGTTCTTC
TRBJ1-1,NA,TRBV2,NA,CASSPGGTEAFF,TGTGCCAGCAGCCCGGGGGGCACTGAAGCTTTCTTT